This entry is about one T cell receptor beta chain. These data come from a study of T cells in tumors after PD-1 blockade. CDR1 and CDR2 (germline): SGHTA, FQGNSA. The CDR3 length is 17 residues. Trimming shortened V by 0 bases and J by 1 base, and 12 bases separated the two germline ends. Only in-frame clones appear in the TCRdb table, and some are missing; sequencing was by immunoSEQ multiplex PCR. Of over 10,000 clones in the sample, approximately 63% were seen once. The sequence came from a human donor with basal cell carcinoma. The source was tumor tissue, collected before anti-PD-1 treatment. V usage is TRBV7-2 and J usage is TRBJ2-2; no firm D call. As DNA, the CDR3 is TGTGCCAGCAGCTTAGCTGGGCACATGATGAACACCGGGGAGCTGTTTTTT. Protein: CASSLAGHMMNTGELFF.